The 15 T cell receptor beta chains presented below share a single source sample, sequenced in a study of cytomegalovirus exposure and HLA in healthy donors. PCR was performed using 60 Vbeta and 13 Jbeta primers. Measured with immunoSEQ multiplex PCR; TCRdb has only the in-frame clones, and not every one. The sample lists roughly 190,000 clones, roughly 80% occurring once. Sequenced input: PBMCs. The receptors here all came from a woman between 18 and 30 years old in good health and CMV-seronegative.

This clone was seen only a few times. V gene TRBV4-3 combines with J gene TRBJ2-7, with unresolved D. The V end lost 0 bases, the J end lost 3 bases, and 9 bases lay between the germline ends. In germline, CDR1 is LGHNA, CDR2 YSLEER. The CDR3 covers 14 residues. The CDR3 nucleotides are TGCGCCAGCAGCCAAGATCTGCGTAACTACGAGCAGTACTTC. It encodes CASSQDLRNYEQYF.

The J gene is TRBJ1-4, the V gene TRBV18; 8 bases fit TRBD1. In germline, CDR1 is KGHSH, CDR2 LQKENI. The CDR3 extends over 15 amino acids. V was pared by 4 bases and J by 7 bases, with 8 bases of the junction left unmatched. CDR3 sequence reads: CASSQGGTGGEKLFF. The DNA of the CDR3 is TGTGCCAGCTCACAAGGGGGGACAGGAGGTGAAAAACTGTTTTTT.

V is TRBV28 and J is TRBJ1-4; the D is unclear. V shed 5 bases and J shed 11 bases, with 24 bases lying between them. The CDR3 length is 16 residues. Germline CDR1 MDHEN, CDR2 SYDVKM. CDR3 sequence: CASSTLPGRSKWKLFF. CDR3 nucleotide sequence: TGTGCCAGCAGTACTCTCCCCGGTCGGAGTAAGTGGAAACTGTTTTTT. Variable domain in full (rest from reference TRBV28 and TRBJ1-4): DVKVTQSSRYLVKRTGEKVFLECVQDMDHENMFWYRQDPGLGLRLIYFSYDVKMKEKGDIPEGYSVSREKKERFSLILESASTNQTSMYLCASSTLPGRSKWKLFFGSGTQLSVL.

This clone was found once. The rearrangement links TRBV9 to TRBJ2-5, with TRBD2 matching over 7 bases. With 1 base clipped from V and 4 bases from J, the junction kept 10 bases outside the gene matches. Germline V gene data show CDR1 as SGDLS and CDR2 as YYNGEE. CDR3 length equals 16 residues. CDR3 DNA: TGTGCCAGCAGCGTATCCACGGGAGGTGTTATAGAGACCCAGTACTTC. Amino acid sequence: CASSVSTGGVIETQYF.

The V call is TRBV11-2, the J call TRBJ1-5, with D possibly matching TRBD1 (5 bases). The CDR3 consists of 16 residues. V lost 2 bases and J lost 0, with 11 bases in between. Per the germline V gene, CDR1 is SGHAT and CDR2 is FQNNGV. The CDR3 DNA reads as TGTGCCAGCAGCTTATCAGGGACTTATAGCAATCAGCCCCAGCATTTT. Translated: CASSLSGTYSNQPQHF. Together with reference TRBV11-2 and TRBJ1-5, the CDR3 gives the full variable domain: EAGVAQSPRYKIIEKRQSVAFWCNPISGHATLYWYQQILGQGPKLLIQFQNNGVVDDSQLPKDRFSAERLKGVDSTLKIQPAKLEDSAVYLCASSLSGTYSNQPQHFGDGTRLSIL.

This clone was seen once. The CDR3 spells CASSEGSREETQYF. CDR3 nucleotides: TGTGCCAGCAGCGAGGGGTCTCGCGAAGAGACCCAGTACTTC. This rearrangement joins TRBV9 to TRBJ2-5; D may be TRBD1 (5 bases). There are 14 residues in the CDR3. Trimming pared 3 bases from V and 3 bases from J, leaving 12 bases between. Germline values: CDR1 SGDLS, CDR2 YYNGEE. Full variable domain (rest looked up from reference TRBV9 and TRBJ2-5): DSGVTQTPKHLITATGQRVTLRCSPRSGDLSVYWYQQSLDQGLQFLIQYYNGEERAKGNILERFSAQQFPDLHSELNLSSLELGDSALYFCASSEGSREETQYFGPGTRLLVL.

The chain uses TRBV5-1 and TRBJ2-1; 9 bases map to TRBD1. Trimming cost V 4 bases and J 6 bases; bases outside gene matches: 5. CDR1 SGHRS and CDR2 YFSETQ come from the germline V gene. The CDR3 loop spans 14 amino acids. CDR3 nucleotide sequence: TGCGCCAGCAGCATACAGGGGGCCCCCAATGAGCAGTTCTTC. This gives the protein CASSIQGAPNEQFF.

The chain employs TRBV14 and TRBJ1-3, with D unclear. CDR1 and CDR2 from the germline V gene are SGHDN and FVKESK. The CDR3 is 13 amino acids. The germline V and J ends were trimmed by 2 bases and 4 bases, with 6 bases remaining between them. The chain's CDR3 is CASSQSAGNTIYF. As DNA, the CDR3 is TGTGCCAGCAGCCAAAGCGCGGGAAACACCATATATTTT.

The rearrangement links TRBV7-8 to TRBJ2-7; TRBD1 matches 7 bases. J lost 5 bases, V lost 5 bases, and 9 bases had no gene match. The germline CDR1 and CDR2 sequences are SGHVS and FQNEAQ. The CDR3 contains 14 residues. The CDR3 coding sequence is TGTGCCAGCAGCCCGCCGACAGGGTCTAACGAGCAGTACGTC. Its translation is CASSPPTGSNEQYV.

V is TRBV12-2 and J is TRBJ1-2; the table's D call, TRBD1, was not checked against the DNA. TRBV12-2 is flagged as a pseudogene. The CDR3 is made up of 19 amino acids. The CDR3 reads CASRSPSTNRPKANYGYTF. DNA for the CDR3: TGTGCAAGTCGCTCCCCATCAACGAACAGGCCCAAGGCTAACTATGGCTACACCTTC.

This chain connects TRBV30 to TRBJ2-5, with 8 bases matching TRBD2. The DNA end lines up better with TRBJ2-7; the J call may be wrong. The CDR3 sequence is 14 residues long. Germline V gene sequence: CDR1 GTSNPN, CDR2 SVGIG (reference sequence). CDR3 protein: CAWRVGRAYYEQYF. CDR3 coding DNA: TGTGCCTGGAGAGTCGGGAGGGCCTACTACGAGCAGTACTTC.

V and J are TRBV5-1 and TRBJ1-3; unclear D gene. The V end lost 0 bases, the J end lost 4 bases, and 8 bases lay between the germline ends. CDR1 and CDR2 from the germline V gene are SGHRS and YFSETQ. The CDR3 totals 14 residues. CDR3 residues: CASSLDRPGNTIYF. The CDR3, as DNA: TGCGCCAGCAGCTTGGACAGACCAGGAAACACCATATATTTT. Together with reference TRBV5-1 and TRBJ1-3, the CDR3 gives the full variable domain: KAGVTQTPRYLIKTRGQQVTLSCSPISGHRSVSWYQQTPGQGLQFLFEYFSETQRNKGNFPGRFSGRQFSNSRSEMNVSTLELGDSALYLCASSLDRPGNTIYFGEGSWLTVV.

This sequence joins TRBV4-1 and TRBJ1-4; a weak D match, TRBD1 (5 bases). The CDR3 is made up of 15 amino acids. CDR1 MGHRA and CDR2 YSYEKL come from the germline V gene. V dropped 0 bases and J dropped 5 bases, with 10 bases sitting between them. CDR3 DNA sequence: TGCGCCAGCAGCCAAGATTGGACACAGAATGAAAAACTGTTTTTT. Translating it yields CASSQDWTQNEKLFF.

The chain carries TRBV4-1 and TRBJ1-6; D unclear. V was trimmed by 4 bases and J by 6 bases, leaving 4 bases between them. Germline lookup yields CDR1 MGHRA and CDR2 YSYEKL. The CDR3 has 12 residues. DNA of the CDR3: TGCGCCAGCAGCCGAGTTAATTCACCCCTCCACTTT. This translates into CASSRVNSPLHF.

The chain is built from TRBV19 and TRBJ1-3; no firm D call. CDR1 is LNHDA, CDR2 SQIVND, per germline (reference sequence). The CDR3 extends over 15 amino acids. Trimming cost V 6 bases and J 0 bases, with 12 bases left between them. In nucleotides, the CDR3 is TGTGCCAGTAGAGGTGGCGGGGACTCTGGAAACACCATATATTTT. Translation gives CASRGGGDSGNTIYF.